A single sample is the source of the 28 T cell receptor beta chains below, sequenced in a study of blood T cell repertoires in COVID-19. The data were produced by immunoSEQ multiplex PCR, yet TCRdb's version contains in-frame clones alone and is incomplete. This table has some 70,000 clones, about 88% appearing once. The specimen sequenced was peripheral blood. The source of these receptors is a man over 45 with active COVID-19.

CDR3: CASSHRVASGGAYEQFF. DNA for the CDR3: TGTGCCAGCAGCCACCGGGTGGCTAGCGGGGGGGCCTATGAGCAGTTCTTC. This rearrangement joins TRBV16 to TRBJ2-1; the match to TRBD2 covers 12 bases. Germline values: CDR1 KGHSY, CDR2 FQNENV. The ends lost 3 bases at V and 8 bases at J; junction bases unmatched: 11. This CDR3 comprises 17 residues.

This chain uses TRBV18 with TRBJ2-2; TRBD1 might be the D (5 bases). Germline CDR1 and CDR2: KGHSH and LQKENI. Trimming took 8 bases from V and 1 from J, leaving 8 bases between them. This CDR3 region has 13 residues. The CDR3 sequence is CASRDRNTGELFF. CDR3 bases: TGTGCCAGCCGCGACAGGAACACCGGGGAGCTGTTTTTT.

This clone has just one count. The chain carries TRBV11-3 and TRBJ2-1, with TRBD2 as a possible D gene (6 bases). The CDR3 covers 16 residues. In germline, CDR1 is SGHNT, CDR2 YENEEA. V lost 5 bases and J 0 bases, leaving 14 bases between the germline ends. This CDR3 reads CASSQSGDLSYNEQFF. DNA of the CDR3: TGTGCCAGCAGCCAGTCGGGGGACCTCTCCTACAATGAGCAGTTCTTC.

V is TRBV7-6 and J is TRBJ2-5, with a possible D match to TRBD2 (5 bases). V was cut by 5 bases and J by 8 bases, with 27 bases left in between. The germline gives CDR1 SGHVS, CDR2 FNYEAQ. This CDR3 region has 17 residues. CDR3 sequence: CASSPGSFVSATETQYF. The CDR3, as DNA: TGTGCCAGCAGCCCGGGAAGTTTTGTGTCGGCTACAGAAACCCAGTACTTC.

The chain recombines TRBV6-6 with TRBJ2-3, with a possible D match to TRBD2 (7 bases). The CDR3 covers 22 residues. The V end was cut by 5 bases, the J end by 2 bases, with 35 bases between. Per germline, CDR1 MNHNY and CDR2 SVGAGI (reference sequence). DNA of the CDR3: TGTGCCAGCAGTCTGCCCCTGTGGGGGGGCCGTTGGGGCCGAGTGGACACAGATACGCAGTATTTT. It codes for CASSLPLWGGRWGRVDTDTQYF.

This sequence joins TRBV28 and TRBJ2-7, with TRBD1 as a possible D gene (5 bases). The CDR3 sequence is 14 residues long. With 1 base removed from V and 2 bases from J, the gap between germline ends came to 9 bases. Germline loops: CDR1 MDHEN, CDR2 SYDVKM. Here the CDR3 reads CASSLYDRAYEQYF. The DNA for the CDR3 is TGTGCCAGCAGTTTATATGACAGAGCCTACGAGCAGTACTTC.

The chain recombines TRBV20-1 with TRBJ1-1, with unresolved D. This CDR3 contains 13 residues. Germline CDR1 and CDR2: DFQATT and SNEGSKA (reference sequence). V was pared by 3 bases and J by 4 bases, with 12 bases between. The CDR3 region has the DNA TGCAGTGCTAGTTTGGGAGGGATCACTGAAGCTTTCTTT. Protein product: CSASLGGITEAFF.

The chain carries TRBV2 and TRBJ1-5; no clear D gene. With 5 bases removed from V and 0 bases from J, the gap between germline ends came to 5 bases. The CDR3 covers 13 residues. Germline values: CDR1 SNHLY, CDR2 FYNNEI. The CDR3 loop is CASSQNSNQPQHF. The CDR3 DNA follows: TGTGCCAGCAGTCAGAATAGCAATCAGCCCCAGCATTTT.

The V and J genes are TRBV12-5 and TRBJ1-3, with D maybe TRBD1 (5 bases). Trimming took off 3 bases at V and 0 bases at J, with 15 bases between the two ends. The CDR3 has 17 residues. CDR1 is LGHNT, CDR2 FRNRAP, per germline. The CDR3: CASGFAGISLSGNTIYF. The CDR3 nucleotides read TGTGCTAGTGGTTTTGCAGGGATCTCTCTCTCTGGAAACACCATATATTTT.

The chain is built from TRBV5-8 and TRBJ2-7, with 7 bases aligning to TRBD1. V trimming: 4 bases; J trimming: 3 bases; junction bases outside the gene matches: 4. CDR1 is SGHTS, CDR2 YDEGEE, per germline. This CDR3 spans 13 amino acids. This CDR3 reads CASSLGQRYEQYF. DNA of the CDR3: TGTGCCAGCAGCCTGGGACAGCGCTACGAGCAGTACTTC.

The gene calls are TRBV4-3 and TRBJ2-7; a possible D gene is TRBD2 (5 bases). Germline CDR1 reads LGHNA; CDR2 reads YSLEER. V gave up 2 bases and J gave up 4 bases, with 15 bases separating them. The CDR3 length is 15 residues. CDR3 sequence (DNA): TGCGCCAGCAGCCAACTATCACTAGACGGATACGAGCAGTACTTC. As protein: CASSQLSLDGYEQYF.

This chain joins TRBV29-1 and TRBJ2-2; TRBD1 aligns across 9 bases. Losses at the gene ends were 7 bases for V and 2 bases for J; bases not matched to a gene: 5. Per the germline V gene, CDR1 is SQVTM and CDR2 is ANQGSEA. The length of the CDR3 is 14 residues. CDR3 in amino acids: CSAGQGQNTGELFF. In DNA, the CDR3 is TGCAGCGCCGGACAGGGGCAAAACACCGGGGAGCTGTTTTTT.

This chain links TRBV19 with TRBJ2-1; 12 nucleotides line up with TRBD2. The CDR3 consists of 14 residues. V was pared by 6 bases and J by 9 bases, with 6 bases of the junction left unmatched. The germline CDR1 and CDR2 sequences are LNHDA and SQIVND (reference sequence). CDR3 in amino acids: CASSKLAGGVEQFF. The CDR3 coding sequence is TGTGCCAGTAGCAAACTAGCGGGGGGAGTTGAGCAGTTCTTC.

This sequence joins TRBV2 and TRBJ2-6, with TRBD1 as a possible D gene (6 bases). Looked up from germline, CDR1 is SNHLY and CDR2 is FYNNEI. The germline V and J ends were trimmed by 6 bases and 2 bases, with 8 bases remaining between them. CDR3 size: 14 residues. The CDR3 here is CASSAGAGANVLTF. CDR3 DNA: TGTGCCAGCAGCGCAGGGGCTGGGGCCAACGTCCTGACTTTC.

CDR3 sequence reads: CASSLIGTSGGETQYF. As DNA, the CDR3 is TGCGCCAGCAGCCTCATCGGGACTAGCGGGGGAGAGACCCAGTACTTC. The chain joins TRBV5-1 to TRBJ2-5; 14 nucleotides line up with TRBD2. The CDR3 consists of 16 residues. Germline CDR1 is SGHRS and CDR2 is YFSETQ. Losses at the gene ends were 4 bases for V and 4 bases for J; bases not matched to a gene: 6.

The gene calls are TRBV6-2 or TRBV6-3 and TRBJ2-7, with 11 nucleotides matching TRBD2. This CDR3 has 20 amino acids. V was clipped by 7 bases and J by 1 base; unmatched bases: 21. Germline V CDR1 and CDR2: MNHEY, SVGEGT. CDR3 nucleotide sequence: TGTGCCAGCACCCCCACAGGGACTAGCGGCGGGGGCAGAAGGTCCTACGAGCAGTACTTC. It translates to CASTPTGTSGGGRRSYEQYF.

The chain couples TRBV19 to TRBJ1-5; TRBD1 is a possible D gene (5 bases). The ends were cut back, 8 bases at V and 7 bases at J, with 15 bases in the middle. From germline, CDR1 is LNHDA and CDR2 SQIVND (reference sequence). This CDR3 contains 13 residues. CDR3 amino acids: CASDRGRHQPQHF. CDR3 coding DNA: TGTGCCAGTGACCGGGGGAGGCACCAGCCCCAGCATTTT.

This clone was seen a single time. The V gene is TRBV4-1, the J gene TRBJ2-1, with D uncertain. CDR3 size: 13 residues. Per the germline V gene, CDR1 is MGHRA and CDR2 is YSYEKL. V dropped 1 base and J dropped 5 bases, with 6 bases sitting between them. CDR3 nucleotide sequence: TGCGCCAGCAGCCAAGTAGGAGACAATGAGCAGTTCTTC. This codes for CASSQVGDNEQFF.

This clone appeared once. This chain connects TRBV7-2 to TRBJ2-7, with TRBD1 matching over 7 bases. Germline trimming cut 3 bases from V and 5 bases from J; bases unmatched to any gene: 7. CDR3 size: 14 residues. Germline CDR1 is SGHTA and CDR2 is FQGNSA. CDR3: CASSFDRDGDEQYF. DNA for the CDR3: TGTGCCAGCAGCTTTGACAGGGACGGGGACGAGCAGTACTTC.

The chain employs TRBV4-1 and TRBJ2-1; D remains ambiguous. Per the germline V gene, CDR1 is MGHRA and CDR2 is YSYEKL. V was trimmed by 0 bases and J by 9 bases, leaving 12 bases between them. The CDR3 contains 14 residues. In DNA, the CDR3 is TGCGCCAGCAGCCAAGAACTACTGGCTGGTGAGCAGTTCTTC. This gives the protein CASSQELLAGEQFF.

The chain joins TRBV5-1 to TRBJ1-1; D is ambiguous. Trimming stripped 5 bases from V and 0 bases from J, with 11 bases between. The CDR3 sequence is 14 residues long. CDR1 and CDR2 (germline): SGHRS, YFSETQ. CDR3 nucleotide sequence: TGCGCCAGCAGTGGCCAGAAAATGAACACTGAAGCTTTCTTT. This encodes CASSGQKMNTEAFF.

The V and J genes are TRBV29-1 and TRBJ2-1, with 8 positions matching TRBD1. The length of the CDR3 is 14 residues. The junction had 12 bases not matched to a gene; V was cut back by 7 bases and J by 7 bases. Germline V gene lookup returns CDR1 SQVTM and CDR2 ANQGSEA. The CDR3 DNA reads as TGCAGCGGCCTACCGGGACAGGCTACTAATGAGCAGTTCTTC. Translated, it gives CSGLPGQATNEQFF.

In DNA form, the CDR3 reads TGTGCCAGCATTATGAGCGGGGGGCAAGAGACCCAGTACTTC. The encoded protein is CASIMSGGQETQYF. The rearrangement joins TRBV2 to TRBJ2-5; 9 bases align to TRBD2. J gave up 2 bases and V 7 bases, and 5 bases lay outside the gene matches. The V gene's germline CDR1 is SNHLY and CDR2 FYNNEI. CDR3 length equals 14 residues.

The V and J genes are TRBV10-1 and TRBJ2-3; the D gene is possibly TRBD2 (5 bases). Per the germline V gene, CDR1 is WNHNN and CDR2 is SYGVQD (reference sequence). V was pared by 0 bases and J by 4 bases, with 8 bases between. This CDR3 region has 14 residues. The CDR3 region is CASSESTKSDTQYF. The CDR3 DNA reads TGCGCCAGCAGTGAGTCGACTAAGTCAGATACGCAGTATTTT.

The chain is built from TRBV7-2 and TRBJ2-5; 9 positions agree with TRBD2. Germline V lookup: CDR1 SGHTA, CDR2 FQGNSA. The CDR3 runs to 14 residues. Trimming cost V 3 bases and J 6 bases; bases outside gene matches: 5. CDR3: CASSLDSGGQTQYF. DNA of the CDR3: TGTGCCAGCAGCTTGGATAGCGGGGGCCAGACCCAGTACTTC.

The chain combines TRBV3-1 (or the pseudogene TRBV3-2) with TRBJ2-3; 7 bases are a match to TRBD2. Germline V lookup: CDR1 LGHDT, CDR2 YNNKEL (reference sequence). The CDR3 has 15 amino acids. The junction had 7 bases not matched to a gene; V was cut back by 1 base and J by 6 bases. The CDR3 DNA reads TGTGCCAGCAGCCAAGGACGGACTAGAATGGATACGCAGTATTTT. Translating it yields CASSQGRTRMDTQYF.

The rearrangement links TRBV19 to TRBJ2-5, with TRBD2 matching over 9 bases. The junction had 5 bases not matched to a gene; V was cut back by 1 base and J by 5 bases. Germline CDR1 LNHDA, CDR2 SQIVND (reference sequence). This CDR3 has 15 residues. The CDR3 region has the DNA TGTGCCAGTAGTATAGGGCGGGGGGGATTGGAGACCCAGTACTTC. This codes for CASSIGRGGLETQYF. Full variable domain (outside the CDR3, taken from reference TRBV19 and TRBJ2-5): DGGITQSPKYLFRKEGQNVTLSCEQNLNHDAMYWYRQDPGQGLRLIYYSQIVNDFQKGDIAEGYSVSREKKESFPLTVTSAQKNPTAFYLCASSIGRGGLETQYFGPGTRLLVL.

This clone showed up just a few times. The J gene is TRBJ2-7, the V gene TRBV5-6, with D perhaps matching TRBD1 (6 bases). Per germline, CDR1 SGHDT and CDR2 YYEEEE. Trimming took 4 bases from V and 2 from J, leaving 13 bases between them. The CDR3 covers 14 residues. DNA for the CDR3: TGTGCCAGCAGCAAAACAGGGTCCGCCTACGAGCAGTACTTC. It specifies CASSKTGSAYEQYF.